This T cell receptor beta chain was documented in a study of identifying expanded T cells in peripheral blood. The assay was immunoSEQ multiplex PCR, and TCRdb's table has in-frame clones only and misses some. The repertoire holds 55,000 to 60,000 clones, roughly nine tenths seen once, with roughly 3.6% in the top ten. The CDR3 is made up of 14 amino acids. Germline CDR1 reads MNHNY; CDR2 reads SVGAGI (reference sequence). Between the trimmed V and J ends, which lost 4 bases and 0 bases, there was a span of 7 bases. The source material was blood. This clonotype was obtained from a person aged 18-70 years in good health. The gene calls are TRBV6-6 and TRBJ1-5; D not resolved. The chain's CDR3 is CASSSTDSNQPQHF. DNA of the CDR3: TGTGCCAGCAGTTCCACCGATAGCAATCAGCCCCAGCATTTT.